This entry describes one T cell receptor (beta chain). This CDR3 is 14 amino acids long. Trimming pared 2 bases from V and 0 bases from J, leaving 8 bases between. The germline V gene has CDR1 MNHNS and CDR2 SASEGT. The data were taken from a study of cytomegalovirus exposure and HLA in healthy donors. This PCR relied on a set of 60 Vbeta primers and 13 Jbeta primers. TCRdb's table, derived via immunoSEQ multiplex PCR, lists solely in-frame clones and lacks some. The profile covers about 160,000 clones, with under 70% appearing a single time and around 3% taken by the ten largest. This chain uses TRBV6-1 with TRBJ2-7, with D hard to call. The receptor was isolated from a woman aged 40 to 49 in good health and CMV-seropositive. Sequenced: PBMCs. This CDR3 reads CASSEMMSSYEQYF. DNA for the CDR3: TGTGCCAGCAGTGAAATGATGAGCTCCTACGAGCAGTACTTC.